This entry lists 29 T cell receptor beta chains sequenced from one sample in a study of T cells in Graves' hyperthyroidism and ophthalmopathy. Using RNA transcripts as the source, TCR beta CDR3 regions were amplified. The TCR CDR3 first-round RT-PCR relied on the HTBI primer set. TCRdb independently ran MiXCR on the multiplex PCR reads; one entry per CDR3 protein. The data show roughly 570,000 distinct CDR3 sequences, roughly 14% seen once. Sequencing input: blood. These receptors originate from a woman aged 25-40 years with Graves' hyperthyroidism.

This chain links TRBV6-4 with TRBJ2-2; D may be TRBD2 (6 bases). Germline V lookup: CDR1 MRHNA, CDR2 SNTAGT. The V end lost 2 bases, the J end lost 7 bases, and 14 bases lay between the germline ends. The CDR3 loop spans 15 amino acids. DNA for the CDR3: TGTGCCAGCAGTGACGCGGAGGAGGGTTTCGGGGAGCTGTTTTTT. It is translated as CASSDAEEGFGELFF.

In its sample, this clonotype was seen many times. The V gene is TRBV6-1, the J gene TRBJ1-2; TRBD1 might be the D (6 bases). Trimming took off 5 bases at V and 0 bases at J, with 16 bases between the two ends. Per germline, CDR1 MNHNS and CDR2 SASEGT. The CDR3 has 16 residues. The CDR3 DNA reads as TGTGCCAGCAGTCGATCATACAGGGCTACTAACTATGGCTACACCTTC. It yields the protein CASSRSYRATNYGYTF.

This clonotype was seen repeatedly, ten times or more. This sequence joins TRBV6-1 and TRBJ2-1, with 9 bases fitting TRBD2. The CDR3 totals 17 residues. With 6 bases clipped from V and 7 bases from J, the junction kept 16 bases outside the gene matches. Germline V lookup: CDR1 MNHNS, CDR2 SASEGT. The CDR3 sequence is CASRHGIAGATGNEQFF. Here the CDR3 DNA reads TGTGCCAGCAGGCATGGAATAGCGGGAGCCACAGGGAATGAGCAGTTCTTC.

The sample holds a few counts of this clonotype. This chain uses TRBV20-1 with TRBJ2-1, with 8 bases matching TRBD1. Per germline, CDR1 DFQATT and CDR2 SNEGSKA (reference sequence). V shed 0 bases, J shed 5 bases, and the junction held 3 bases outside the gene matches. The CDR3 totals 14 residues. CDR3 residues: CSARDSTGDNEQFF. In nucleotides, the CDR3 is TGCAGTGCTAGAGATTCGACAGGGGACAATGAGCAGTTCTTC.

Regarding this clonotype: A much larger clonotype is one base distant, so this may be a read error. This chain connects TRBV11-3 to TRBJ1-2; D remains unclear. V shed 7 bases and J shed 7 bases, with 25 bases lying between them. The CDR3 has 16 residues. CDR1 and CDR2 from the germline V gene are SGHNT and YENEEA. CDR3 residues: CASNPHQMEPSPGYTF. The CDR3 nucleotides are TGTGCCAGCAACCCCCACCAGATGGAGCCAAGCCCTGGCTACACCTTC.

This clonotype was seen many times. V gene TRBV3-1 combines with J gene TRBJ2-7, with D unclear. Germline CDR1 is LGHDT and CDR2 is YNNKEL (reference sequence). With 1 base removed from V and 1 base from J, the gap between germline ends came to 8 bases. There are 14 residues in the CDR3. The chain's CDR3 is CASSQGLQSYEQYF. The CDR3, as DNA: TGTGCCAGCAGCCAAGGTCTACAATCCTACGAGCAGTACTTC.

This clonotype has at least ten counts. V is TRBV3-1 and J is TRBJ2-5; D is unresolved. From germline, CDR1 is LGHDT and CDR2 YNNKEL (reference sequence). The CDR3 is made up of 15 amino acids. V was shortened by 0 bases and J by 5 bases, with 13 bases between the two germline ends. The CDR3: CASSQDSRIWETQYF. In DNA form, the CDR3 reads TGTGCCAGCAGCCAAGATAGTAGGATCTGGGAGACCCAGTACTTC.

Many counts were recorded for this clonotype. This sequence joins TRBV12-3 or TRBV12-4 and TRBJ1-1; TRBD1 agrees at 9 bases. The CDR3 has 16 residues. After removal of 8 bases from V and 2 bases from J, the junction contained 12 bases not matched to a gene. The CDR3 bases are TGTGCCAGCCTCACTGGGAACAGGGGGCAAAACACTGAAGCTTTCTTT. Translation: CASLTGNRGQNTEAFF.

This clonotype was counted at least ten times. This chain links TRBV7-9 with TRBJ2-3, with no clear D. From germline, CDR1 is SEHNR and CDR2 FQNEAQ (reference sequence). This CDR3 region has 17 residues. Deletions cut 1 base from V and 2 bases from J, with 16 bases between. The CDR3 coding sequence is TGTGCCAGCAGCTTAGGGCCCGGGCTCCCAGACACAGATACGCAGTATTTT. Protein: CASSLGPGLPDTDTQYF.

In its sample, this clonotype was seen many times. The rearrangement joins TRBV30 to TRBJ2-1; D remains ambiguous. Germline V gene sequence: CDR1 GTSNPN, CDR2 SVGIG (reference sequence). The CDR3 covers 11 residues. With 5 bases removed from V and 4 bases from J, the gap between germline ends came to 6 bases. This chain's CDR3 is CAWDLYNEQFF. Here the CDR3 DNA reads TGTGCCTGGGACTTGTACAATGAGCAGTTCTTC. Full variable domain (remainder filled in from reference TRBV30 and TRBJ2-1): SQTIHQWPATLVQPVGSPLSLECTVEGTSNPNLYWYRQAAGRGLQLLFYSVGIGQISSEVPQNLSASRPQDRQFILSSKKLLLSDSGFYLCAWDLYNEQFFGPGTRLTVL.

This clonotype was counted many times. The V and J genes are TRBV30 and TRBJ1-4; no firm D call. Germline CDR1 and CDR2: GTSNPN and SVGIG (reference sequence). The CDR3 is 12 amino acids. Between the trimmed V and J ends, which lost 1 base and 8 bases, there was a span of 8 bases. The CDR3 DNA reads TGTGCCTGGAGTGCTTCTCCAGAAAAACTGTTTTTT. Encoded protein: CAWSASPEKLFF.

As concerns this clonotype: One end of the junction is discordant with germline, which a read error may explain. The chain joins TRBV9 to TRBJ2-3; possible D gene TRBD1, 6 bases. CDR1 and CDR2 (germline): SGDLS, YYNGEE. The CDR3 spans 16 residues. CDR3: CASSSLGQPSADTRYF. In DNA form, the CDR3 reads TGTGCCAGCAGCTCTCTTGGACAGCCGTCCGCAGATACGCGGTATTTT.

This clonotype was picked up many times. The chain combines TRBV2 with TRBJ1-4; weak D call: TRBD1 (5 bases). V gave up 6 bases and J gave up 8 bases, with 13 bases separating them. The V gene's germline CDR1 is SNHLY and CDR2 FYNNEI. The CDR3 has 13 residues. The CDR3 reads CASRGQGTEKLFF. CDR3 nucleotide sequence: TGTGCCAGCAGGGGCCAGGGAACCGAAAAACTGTTTTTT.

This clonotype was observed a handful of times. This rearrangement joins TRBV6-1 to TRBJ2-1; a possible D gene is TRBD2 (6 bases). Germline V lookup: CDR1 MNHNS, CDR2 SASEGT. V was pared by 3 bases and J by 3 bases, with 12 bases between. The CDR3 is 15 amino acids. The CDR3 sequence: CASSDEGGYYNEQFF. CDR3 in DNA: TGTGCCAGCAGTGATGAGGGAGGCTACTACAATGAGCAGTTCTTC.

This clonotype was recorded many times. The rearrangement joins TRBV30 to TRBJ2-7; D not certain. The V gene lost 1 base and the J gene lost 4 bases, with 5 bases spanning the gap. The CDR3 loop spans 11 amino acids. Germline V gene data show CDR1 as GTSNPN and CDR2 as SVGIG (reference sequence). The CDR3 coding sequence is TGTGCCTGGAGTGAAGGTTACGAGCAGTACTTC. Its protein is CAWSEGYEQYF.

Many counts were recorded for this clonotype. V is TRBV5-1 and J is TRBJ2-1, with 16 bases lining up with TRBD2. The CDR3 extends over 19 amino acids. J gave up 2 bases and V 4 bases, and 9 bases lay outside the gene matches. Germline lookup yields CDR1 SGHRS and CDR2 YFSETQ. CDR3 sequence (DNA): TGCGCCAGCAGCGACGGGACTAGCGGGAGGGTAGGGGCCTACAATGAGCAGTTCTTC. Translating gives CASSDGTSGRVGAYNEQFF.

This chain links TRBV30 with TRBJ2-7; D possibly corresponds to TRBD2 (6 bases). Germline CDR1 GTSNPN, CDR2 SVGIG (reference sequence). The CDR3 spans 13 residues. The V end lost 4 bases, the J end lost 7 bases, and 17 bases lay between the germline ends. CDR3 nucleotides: TGTGCCTGGAACCTGGGGGGAGGCCGGGAGCAGTACTTC. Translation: CAWNLGGGREQYF. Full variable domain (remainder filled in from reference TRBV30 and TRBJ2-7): SQTIHQWPATLVQPVGSPLSLECTVEGTSNPNLYWYRQAAGRGLQLLFYSVGIGQISSEVPQNLSASRPQDRQFILSSKKLLLSDSGFYLCAWNLGGGREQYFGPGTRLTVT.

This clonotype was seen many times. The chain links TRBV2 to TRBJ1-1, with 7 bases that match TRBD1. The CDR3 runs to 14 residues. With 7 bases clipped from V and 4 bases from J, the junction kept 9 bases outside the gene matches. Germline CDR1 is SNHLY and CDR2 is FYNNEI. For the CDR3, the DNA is TGTGCCAGCATCTTCGACAGGGCAGGCACTGAAGCTTTCTTT. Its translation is CASIFDRAGTEAFF.

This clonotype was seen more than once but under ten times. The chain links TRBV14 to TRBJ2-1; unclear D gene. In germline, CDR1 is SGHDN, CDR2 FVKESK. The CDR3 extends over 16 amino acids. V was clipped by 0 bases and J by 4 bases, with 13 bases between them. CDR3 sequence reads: CASSQDGRIGYNEQFF. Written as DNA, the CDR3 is TGTGCCAGCAGCCAAGATGGAAGGATTGGTTACAATGAGCAGTTCTTC.

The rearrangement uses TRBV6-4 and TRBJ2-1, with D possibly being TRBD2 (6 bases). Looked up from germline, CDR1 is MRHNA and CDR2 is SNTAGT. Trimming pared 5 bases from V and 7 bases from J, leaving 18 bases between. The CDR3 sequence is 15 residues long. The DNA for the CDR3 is TGTGCCAGCAGTACTACACGCGGGACGGCGAATGAGCAGTTCTTC. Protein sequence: CASSTTRGTANEQFF.

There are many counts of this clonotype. CDR3 region: CATSNIQADTEAFF. CDR3 in DNA: TGTGCCACCAGCAATATTCAAGCGGACACTGAAGCTTTCTTT. V gene TRBV15 combines with J gene TRBJ1-1; D unclear. The germline CDR1 and CDR2 sequences are LNHNV and YYDKDF (reference sequence). V lost 4 bases and J lost 3, with 12 bases in between. The CDR3 runs to 14 residues.

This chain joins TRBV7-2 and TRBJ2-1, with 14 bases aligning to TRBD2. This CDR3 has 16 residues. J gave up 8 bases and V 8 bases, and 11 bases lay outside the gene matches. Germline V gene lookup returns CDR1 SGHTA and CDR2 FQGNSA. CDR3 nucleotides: TGTGCCAGCTTGAAGACTAGCGGGAGGGCCTCGGATGAGCAGTTCTTC. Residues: CASLKTSGRASDEQFF.

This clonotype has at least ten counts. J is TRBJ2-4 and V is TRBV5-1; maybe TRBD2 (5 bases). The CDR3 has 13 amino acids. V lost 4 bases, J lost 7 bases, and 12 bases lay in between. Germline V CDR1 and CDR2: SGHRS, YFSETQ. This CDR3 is CASSPDTGNIQYF. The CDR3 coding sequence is TGCGCCAGCAGCCCCGACACGGGGAACATTCAGTACTTC.

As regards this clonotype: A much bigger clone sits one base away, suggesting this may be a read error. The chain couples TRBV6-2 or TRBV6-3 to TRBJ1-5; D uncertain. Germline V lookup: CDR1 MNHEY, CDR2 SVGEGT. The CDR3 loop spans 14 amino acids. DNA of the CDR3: TGTGCCAGCAGTCGTAGCAGTAGCAATCAGCCCCGGCATTTT. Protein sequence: CASSRSSSNQPRHF.

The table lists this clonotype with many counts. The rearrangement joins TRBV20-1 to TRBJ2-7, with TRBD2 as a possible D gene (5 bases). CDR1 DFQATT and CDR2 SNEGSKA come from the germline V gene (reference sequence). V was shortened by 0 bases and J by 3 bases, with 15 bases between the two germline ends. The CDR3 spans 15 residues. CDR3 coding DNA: TGCAGTGCTAGAGATCCTGGACTCTCGTTCTACGAGCAGTACTTC. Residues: CSARDPGLSFYEQYF.

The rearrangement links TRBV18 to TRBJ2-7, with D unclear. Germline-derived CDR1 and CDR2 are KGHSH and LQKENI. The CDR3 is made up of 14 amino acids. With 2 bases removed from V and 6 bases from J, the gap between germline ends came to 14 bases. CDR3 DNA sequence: TGTGCCAGCTCACCAAAACGGCAACCTTCCGAGCAGTACTTC. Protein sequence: CASSPKRQPSEQYF.

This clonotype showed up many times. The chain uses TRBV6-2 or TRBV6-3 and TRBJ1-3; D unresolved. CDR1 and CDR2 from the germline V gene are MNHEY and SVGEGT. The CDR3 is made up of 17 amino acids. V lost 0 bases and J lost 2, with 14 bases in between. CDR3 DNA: TGTGCCAGCAGTTACTCGATTCCGGGGAGCACTGGAAACACCATATATTTT. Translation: CASSYSIPGSTGNTIYF.

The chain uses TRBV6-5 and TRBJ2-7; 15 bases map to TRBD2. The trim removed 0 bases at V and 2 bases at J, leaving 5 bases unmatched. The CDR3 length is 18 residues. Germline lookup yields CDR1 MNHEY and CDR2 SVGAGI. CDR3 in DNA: TGTGCCAGCAGTTACTCGTGGACTAGCGGGAGGGACACCTACGAGCAGTACTTC. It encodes CASSYSWTSGRDTYEQYF.

CDR3 nucleotide sequence: TGTGCCACCAGTGATCCATGGGGACAGCTGAACACCGGGGAGCTGTTTTTT. Translation: CATSDPWGQLNTGELFF. The chain is built from TRBV24-1 and TRBJ2-2; 7 nucleotides line up with TRBD1. In germline, CDR1 is KGHDR, CDR2 SFDVKD. Trimming at V came to 3 bases and at J to 1 base, leaving 7 bases not matched to a gene. CDR3 size: 17 residues.